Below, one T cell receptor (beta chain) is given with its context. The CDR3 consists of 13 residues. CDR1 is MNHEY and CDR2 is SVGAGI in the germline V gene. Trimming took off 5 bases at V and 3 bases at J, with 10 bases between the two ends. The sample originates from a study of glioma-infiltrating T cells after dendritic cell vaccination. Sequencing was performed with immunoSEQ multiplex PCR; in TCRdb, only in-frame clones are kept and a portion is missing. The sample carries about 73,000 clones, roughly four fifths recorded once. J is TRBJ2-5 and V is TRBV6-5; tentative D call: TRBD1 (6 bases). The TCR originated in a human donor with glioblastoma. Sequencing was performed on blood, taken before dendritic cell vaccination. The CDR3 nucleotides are TGTGCCAGCAGTAGACAGGAAAAAGAGACCCAGTACTTC. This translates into CASSRQEKETQYF.